These T cell receptor beta chains were read from a single sample in a study of cytomegalovirus exposure and HLA in healthy donors. Generated by immunoSEQ multiplex PCR, the TCRdb table keeps only in-frame clones and is missing some. The table has fewer than 200,000 clones, 89% seen once. Sequencing used PBMCs. The receptors here all came from a man younger than 35 in good health and CMV-seropositive. Both conserved end residues are part of each CDR3. The D gene is left open where the match is weak. Where a row states a size, it is once, few, many or the class of an expanded clone; other rows omit it.

D gene	V gene	clone size	J gene	CDR3 DNA	CDR3 protein
-	TRBV19	-	TRBJ2-1	TGTGCCAGTACCTCCGGTCCAGGGGAGCAGTTCTTC	CASTSGPGEQFF
TRBD2	TRBV5-4	-	TRBJ2-7	TGTGCCAGCAGCTTAGGAATTGCGGGAGCCTACGAGCAGTACTTC	CASSLGIAGAYEQYF
-	TRBV28	-	TRBJ1-2	TGTGCCAGCAGTTTCGCACAGCCCTATGGCTACACCTTC	CASSFAQPYGYTF
-	TRBV28	-	TRBJ2-7	TGTGCCAGCAGTTTAACCCCGAAAGCCCACGAGCAGTACTTC	CASSLTPKAHEQYF
-	TRBV6-5	-	TRBJ2-2	TGTGCCAGCAGTTACGGAGTTTGGAACACCGGGGAGCTGTTTTTT	CASSYGVWNTGELFF
TRBD2	TRBV27	-	TRBJ2-3	TGTGCCAGCAGTCTTAGCGGGAGTTCATATACGCAGTATTTT	CASSLSGSSYTQYF
-	TRBV29-1	-	TRBJ1-1	TGCAGCGTTGAAGAGCCACTGGATGGAGGGGACACTGAAGCTTTCTTT	CSVEEPLDGGDTEAFF
TRBD2	TRBV4-1	-	TRBJ2-1	TGCGCCAGCAGCCAAGGACTAGCGGGAGGGAATGAGCAGTTCTTC	CASSQGLAGGNEQFF
TRBD1	TRBV10-3	-	TRBJ2-7	TGTGCCATCACCCCGGGACAGGGTACCTACGAGCAGTACTTC	CAITPGQGTYEQYF
-	TRBV25-1	-	TRBJ2-5	TGTGCCAGCAGTGAATATCAGGGTGGGGAGACCCAGTACTTC	CASSEYQGGETQYF
TRBD2	TRBV27	-	TRBJ2-7	TGTGCCAGCAGTTGGACTAGCGGGAGTTACGAGCAGTACTTC	CASSWTSGSYEQYF
-	TRBV5-4	-	TRBJ2-7	TGTGCCAGCAGCCCCAAAAGCGGCTCCTACGAGCAGTACTTC	CASSPKSGSYEQYF
-	TRBV28	-	TRBJ1-5	TGTGCCAGCAGTTTGGGTGGAGAGAGCAATCAGCCCCAGCATTTT	CASSLGGESNQPQHF
-	TRBV6-5	-	TRBJ2-5	TGTGCCAGCAGTTACGGCTCGGCGGAGCAAGAGACCCAGTACTTC	CASSYGSAEQETQYF
TRBD1	TRBV6-1	-	TRBJ1-2	TGTGCCAGCAGTGAAAGAGGGACAGGGGTCGGGATCTATGGCTACACCTTC	CASSERGTGVGIYGYTF
-	TRBV7-3	-	TRBJ2-3	TGTGCCAGCAGCGGTCGGGGGTGGGGAGATACGCAGTATTTT	CASSGRGWGDTQYF
TRBD1	TRBV5-1	-	TRBJ2-4	TGCGCCAGCAGCGGGGACAGGGCCAAAAACATTCAGTACTTC	CASSGDRAKNIQYF
-	TRBV5-1	-	TRBJ1-1	TGCGCCAGCAGCCTACAGGGTTTTGACACTGAAGCTTTCTTT	CASSLQGFDTEAFF
-	TRBV7-3	few	TRBJ2-5	TGTGCCAGCAGCTTAAACGGGGACCAAGAGACCCAGTACTTC	CASSLNGDQETQYF
TRBD1	TRBV6-6	-	TRBJ2-7	TGTGCCAGCAGTTCCACCCCCGGGACAGCTTTCTACGAGCAGTACTTC	CASSSTPGTAFYEQYF
TRBD2	TRBV2	-	TRBJ2-7	TGTGCCAGCACCCGGGAGGGCGCCTACGAGCAGTACTTC	CASTREGAYEQYF
TRBD1	TRBV19	-	TRBJ2-1	TGTGCCAGTAGTATAGAGCCCGGGACAGGGGCTAATGAGCAGTTCTTC	CASSIEPGTGANEQFF
-	TRBV7-9	-	TRBJ2-7	TGTGCCAGCAGCGCTGGCTCGGGCTCCTACGAGCAGTACTTC	CASSAGSGSYEQYF
-	TRBV15	-	TRBJ2-1	TGTGCCACCAGCAGAGATGTGGCCGGAGGTGAGCAGTTCTTC	CATSRDVAGGEQFF
-	TRBV27	few	TRBJ2-3	TGTGCCAGCAGTTCCCCGACAGAGAGCACAGATACGCAGTATTTT	CASSSPTESTDTQYF
TRBD2	TRBV7-8	-	TRBJ2-7	TGTGCCAGCAGCTTTCGTCTAGCGGGAGGGCCAAAGGACTACGAGCAGTACTTC	CASSFRLAGGPKDYEQYF
TRBD1	TRBV4-1	-	TRBJ1-1	TGCGCCAGCAGCCTAGCCGGGACAGGGTTCACTGAAGCTTTCTTT	CASSLAGTGFTEAFF
-	TRBV27	-	TRBJ2-7	TGTGCCAGCAGTTTAGCAGGGATGAGCTCCTACGAGCAGTACTTC	CASSLAGMSSYEQYF
TRBD2	TRBV9	-	TRBJ2-3	TGTGCCAGCAGCCTCATAGCGGGGGACCGGGATACGCAGTATTTT	CASSLIAGDRDTQYF
TRBD1	TRBV28	-	TRBJ1-5	TGTGCCAGCAGTAAGGGACAGCTCGGCAATCAGCCCCAGCATTTT	CASSKGQLGNQPQHF
TRBD1	TRBV5-1	-	TRBJ2-1	TGCGCCAGCAGTTCGGACAGGAACAATGAGCAGTTCTTC	CASSSDRNNEQFF
-	TRBV11-2	-	TRBJ1-2	TGTGCCAGCAGCTTAGATGGACAGACTAACTATGGCTACACCTTC	CASSLDGQTNYGYTF
-	TRBV7-9	few	TRBJ2-2	TGTGCCAGCAGCACCAATCGGGGTTTCAACACCGGGGAGCTGTTTTTT	CASSTNRGFNTGELFF
-	TRBV19	once	TRBJ2-1	TGTGCCAGTAGTATATTACAGGGATCCTACAATGAGCAGTTCTTC	CASSILQGSYNEQFF
-	TRBV28	-	TRBJ2-2	TGTGCCAGCAGTTTCCAGGTTGGCGGGGAGCTGTTTTTT	CASSFQVGGELFF
-	TRBV10-3	-	TRBJ2-6	TGTGCCATCAGTGAAGGAGAGGATGGGGCCAACGTCCTGACTTTC	CAISEGEDGANVLTF
TRBD2	TRBV5-4	-	TRBJ2-2	TGTGCCAGCAGCCAGGGTGGGTCGGGAGGGCCAGTCGGCGGGGAGCTGTTTTTT	CASSQGGSGGPVGGELFF
-	TRBV6-4	-	TRBJ1-1	TGTGCCAGCAGTGAGGGTAGGGGGACTGAAGCTTTCTTT	CASSEGRGTEAFF
-	TRBV7-6	few	TRBJ1-5	TGTGCCAGCAGCTTAGCAGAGGGTAGCAATCAGCCCCAGCATTTT	CASSLAEGSNQPQHF
TRBD2	TRBV11-2	-	TRBJ2-5	TGTGCCAGCAGCCCGGTAGGGGGACTAGCGGGGACCAAGAAAACCCAGTACTTC	CASSPVGGLAGTKKTQYF
TRBD1	TRBV27	-	TRBJ1-2	TGTGCCAGCAGTTCAGGAACAGGGGGCTATGGCTACACCTTC	CASSSGTGGYGYTF
TRBD1	TRBV19	few	TRBJ2-7	TGTGCCAAACTCTCGGGACAGGTAGACTACGAGCAGTACTTC	CAKLSGQVDYEQYF
-	TRBV11-3	once	TRBJ2-1	TGTGCCAGCAGCTTAGTCCTCCCGGGACATCCAGCGGATGAGCAGTTCTTC	CASSLVLPGHPADEQFF
-	TRBV9	-	TRBJ2-2	TGTGCCAGCGGTCAAAAAGGGACTTCGAACACCGGGGAGCTGTTTTTT	CASGQKGTSNTGELFF